These 4 T cell receptor beta chains share one sample of origin, sequenced in a study of shared clonotypes between healthy human individuals. The data were produced by immunoSEQ multiplex PCR, yet TCRdb's version contains in-frame clones alone and is incomplete. The sample lists roughly 1,500,000 clones; about 98.5% were seen once. The source material was naive CD4+ T cells sorted from blood. Regarding subset: CD45RA+ positively selected. The receptor set was obtained from a man aged 30-40 years in good health.

The sample holds one count of this clone. The V and J genes are TRBV5-1 and TRBJ2-5; the match to TRBD1 covers 8 bases. V was clipped by 4 bases and J by 3 bases; unmatched bases: 5. The CDR3 has 14 residues. Germline V CDR1 and CDR2: SGHRS, YFSETQ. For the CDR3, the DNA is TGCGCCAGCAGCGCAGGGACAGGTAAAGAGACCCAGTACTTC. It encodes CASSAGTGKETQYF. Full variable domain (missing parts from reference TRBV5-1 and TRBJ2-5): KAGVTQTPRYLIKTRGQQVTLSCSPISGHRSVSWYQQTPGQGLQFLFEYFSETQRNKGNFPGRFSGRQFSNSRSEMNVSTLELGDSALYLCASSAGTGKETQYFGPGTRLLVL.

Notes on this clone: At the DNA level, this CDR3 is encoded by other sequences in the same sample as well. V and J are TRBV18 and TRBJ2-6; D not certain. V was shortened by 3 bases and J by 2 bases, with 5 bases between the two germline ends. CDR1 and CDR2 from the germline V gene are KGHSH and LQKENI. The CDR3 contains 14 residues. The CDR3 protein is CASSPDAGANVLTF. The CDR3 DNA reads TGTGCCAGCTCACCGGATGCTGGGGCCAACGTCCTGACTTTC.

The chain recombines TRBV12-5 with TRBJ2-7; 14 nucleotides align to TRBD2. V trimming: 7 bases; J trimming: 7 bases; junction bases outside the gene matches: 9. Germline V gene data show CDR1 as LGHNT and CDR2 as FRNRAP. There are 15 residues in the CDR3. CDR3 DNA: TGTGCTAGTGCCGAGACTAGCGGGAGGGTGAAGGAGCAGTACTTC. Protein sequence: CASAETSGRVKEQYF. The entire variable domain, with the rest obtained from reference TRBV12-5 and TRBJ2-7, is as follows: DARVTQTPRHKVTEMGQEVTMRCQPILGHNTVFWYRQTMMQGLELLAYFRNRAPLDDSGMPKDRFSAEMPDATLATLKIQPSEPRDSAVYFCASAETSGRVKEQYFGPGTRLTVT.

The chain employs TRBV7-9 and TRBJ2-2, with D possibly being TRBD2 (6 bases). V lost 1 base, J lost 6 bases, and 9 bases lay in between. This CDR3 is 14 amino acids long. The germline gives CDR1 SEHNR, CDR2 FQNEAQ (reference sequence). CDR3: CASSLGGGAGELFF. The CDR3 nucleotides are TGTGCCAGCAGCTTAGGAGGAGGGGCCGGGGAGCTGTTTTTT. Together with reference TRBV7-9 and TRBJ2-2, the CDR3 gives the full variable domain: DTGVSQNPRHKITKRGQNVTFRCDPISEHNRLYWYRQTLGQGPEFLTYFQNEAQLEKSRLLSDRFSAERPKGSFSTLEIQRTEQGDSAMYLCASSLGGGAGELFFGEGSRLTVL.